These T cell receptor beta chains were read from a single sample in a study of OX40 agonist ivuxolimab in advanced cancers. TCRdb's copy holds only in-frame clones and misses some; the assay was immunoSEQ multiplex PCR. Here the sample spans 20,000 to 25,000 clones, 78% being singletons. Specimen: CD4+ or CD8+ T cells sorted from blood, collected in a trial of the OX40 agonist ivuxolimab. These receptor sequences come from an adult with an advanced solid tumor such as melanoma, head and neck, liver or kidney cancer. Each CDR3 is given without its conserved first and last residue. Fields, in order: V gene, J gene, D gene, CDR3 protein. D genes are given only for firm matches.

v_gene: TRBV6-5
j_gene: TRBJ2-3
d_gene: .
CDR3aa: ASSYSFFSNMQY

v_gene: TRBV29-1
j_gene: TRBJ1-2
d_gene: .
CDR3aa: SALGIANYGYT

v_gene: TRBV7-6
j_gene: TRBJ1-5
d_gene: .
CDR3aa: ASSQEQAASNQPQH

v_gene: TRBV19
j_gene: TRBJ2-1
d_gene: .
CDR3aa: ASSIGPTTYNEQF

v_gene: TRBV6-5
j_gene: TRBJ1-1
d_gene: .
CDR3aa: ASSYSRGAEAEAF

v_gene: TRBV7-2
j_gene: TRBJ1-2
d_gene: .
CDR3aa: ASSLEPGSANYGYT

v_gene: TRBV6-5
j_gene: TRBJ2-4
d_gene: TRBD1
CDR3aa: AAGQGNIQY

v_gene: TRBV18
j_gene: TRBJ2-3
d_gene: TRBD2
CDR3aa: ASSPPYREALTDTQY

v_gene: TRBV5-4
j_gene: TRBJ2-4
d_gene: .
CDR3aa: ASSLPQGSGGALAKNIQY

v_gene: TRBV5-1
j_gene: TRBJ2-1
d_gene: TRBD2
CDR3aa: ASSYTGGLNEQF

v_gene: TRBV15
j_gene: TRBJ1-6
d_gene: .
CDR3aa: ATSRAGSGRKPLH

v_gene: TRBV14
j_gene: TRBJ2-7
d_gene: .
CDR3aa: ASSLRAPGQRGSYEQY

v_gene: TRBV6-1
j_gene: TRBJ2-3
d_gene: .
CDR3aa: ASRPLWNTQY

v_gene: TRBV11-3
j_gene: TRBJ2-3
d_gene: TRBD1
CDR3aa: ASSPPTGGRTDTQY

v_gene: TRBV28
j_gene: TRBJ2-5
d_gene: TRBD2
CDR3aa: ASSSSGLAGALKGKTQY

v_gene: TRBV10-3
j_gene: TRBJ2-7
d_gene: TRBD2
CDR3aa: AISEGSGMLY

v_gene: TRBV7-9
j_gene: TRBJ2-2
d_gene: .
CDR3aa: ASSEPRGDTGELF

v_gene: TRBV6-6
j_gene: TRBJ2-7
d_gene: .
CDR3aa: ASSKSVKYEQY

v_gene: TRBV28
j_gene: TRBJ2-1
d_gene: .
CDR3aa: ASSSLFRREQF

v_gene: TRBV11-3
j_gene: TRBJ2-5
d_gene: .
CDR3aa: ASSLYPGTGETQY

v_gene: TRBV5-8
j_gene: TRBJ2-7
d_gene: TRBD2
CDR3aa: ASSLGHMGLARGQQY

v_gene: TRBV19
j_gene: TRBJ2-3
d_gene: TRBD2
CDR3aa: ASSIRGRGSTDTQY

v_gene: TRBV23-1
j_gene: TRBJ2-2
d_gene: .
CDR3aa: ASTDWAPITGELF

v_gene: TRBV19
j_gene: TRBJ2-7
d_gene: .
CDR3aa: ASSIGYRRDEQY

v_gene: TRBV29-1
j_gene: TRBJ1-3
d_gene: .
CDR3aa: SVVWGIWGNTIY

v_gene: TRBV5-1
j_gene: TRBJ2-2
d_gene: .
CDR3aa: ASSLGQITGELF

v_gene: TRBV5-4
j_gene: TRBJ1-2
d_gene: .
CDR3aa: ASSGGAGRGYT

v_gene: TRBV9
j_gene: TRBJ2-5
d_gene: .
CDR3aa: ASNIVGEETQY

v_gene: TRBV6-1
j_gene: TRBJ2-1
d_gene: TRBD1
CDR3aa: ASTRDRGAYNEQF

v_gene: TRBV9
j_gene: TRBJ1-2
d_gene: .
CDR3aa: ASNPLGGVSGYT

v_gene: TRBV30
j_gene: TRBJ2-5
d_gene: .
CDR3aa: AWSRVLGTQY

v_gene: TRBV6-1
j_gene: TRBJ1-4
d_gene: TRBD1
CDR3aa: ARNRLGGSNEKLF

v_gene: TRBV5-5
j_gene: TRBJ2-1
d_gene: .
CDR3aa: ASSLVVSGSEKF

v_gene: TRBV7-9
j_gene: TRBJ1-2
d_gene: .
CDR3aa: ASSLGSGQGLRA

v_gene: TRBV14
j_gene: TRBJ2-7
d_gene: TRBD2
CDR3aa: ASSQENSGGAGSYEQY

v_gene: TRBV9
j_gene: TRBJ1-2
d_gene: TRBD1
CDR3aa: ASSLRTGGSNGYT

v_gene: TRBV7-2
j_gene: TRBJ1-1
d_gene: .
CDR3aa: ASSSYRSSNTEAF

v_gene: TRBV5-4
j_gene: TRBJ2-1
d_gene: TRBD1
CDR3aa: ASSQQGGNEQF

v_gene: TRBV7-9
j_gene: TRBJ2-1
d_gene: .
CDR3aa: ASSLGTQTYNEQF

v_gene: TRBV28
j_gene: TRBJ1-2
d_gene: TRBD1
CDR3aa: ASSYPGTGGEGYT

v_gene: TRBV4-2
j_gene: TRBJ1-5
d_gene: TRBD1
CDR3aa: ASSQEDRGINQPQH

v_gene: TRBV10-3
j_gene: TRBJ2-1
d_gene: TRBD2
CDR3aa: AIRDGTSGRVNEQF

v_gene: TRBV5-4
j_gene: TRBJ2-1
d_gene: .
CDR3aa: ASSHPGTPNEQF

v_gene: TRBV6-1
j_gene: TRBJ1-5
d_gene: .
CDR3aa: ASSEVLGAMGQPQH

v_gene: TRBV21-1
j_gene: TRBJ2-7
d_gene: .
CDR3aa: ASSKFPREQY

v_gene: TRBV7-9
j_gene: TRBJ1-5
d_gene: TRBD1
CDR3aa: ASSRGQGAPGNQPQH

v_gene: TRBV28
j_gene: TRBJ2-7
d_gene: .
CDR3aa: ASSPSRYEQY

v_gene: TRBV7-6
j_gene: TRBJ1-1
d_gene: TRBD1
CDR3aa: ASSLDGTGSWRDTEAF

v_gene: TRBV30
j_gene: TRBJ2-5
d_gene: .
CDR3aa: AWSSDVLRQY

v_gene: TRBV29-1
j_gene: TRBJ2-2
d_gene: .
CDR3aa: SVVTDTGELF

v_gene: TRBV2
j_gene: TRBJ2-7
d_gene: TRBD2
CDR3aa: ASRRASGGRSYEQY

v_gene: TRBV7-4
j_gene: TRBJ1-3
d_gene: .
CDR3aa: ASPVWEGPMLSGNTIY

v_gene: TRBV7-3
j_gene: TRBJ1-2
d_gene: TRBD1
CDR3aa: ASSLTGDYGYT

v_gene: TRBV19
j_gene: .
d_gene: .
CDR3aa: ASGAGRSVFPEQY

v_gene: TRBV11-2
j_gene: TRBJ1-1
d_gene: .
CDR3aa: ASSLGSTRDTEAF